Below are 30 T cell receptor beta chains sequenced from a single sample in a study of CD8 T cells in Susac syndrome. The authors reverse transcribed roughly 0.5 to 1 ug RNA with random hexamers. MiXCR, run by TCRdb on the immunoSEQ multiplex PCR reads, gives a single entry per CDR3 protein. The sample shows 120,000 to 150,000 distinct CDR3 sequences, approximately 95% of them seen only once. Sequenced sample: CD4+ T cells from PBMCs. Source of these receptors: a human donor with multiple sclerosis.

This sequence joins TRBV28 and TRBJ1-5, with 8 bases fitting TRBD1. CDR1 and CDR2 from the germline V gene are MDHEN and SYDVKM. The length of the CDR3 is 17 residues. The V gene end was trimmed by 3 bases and the J gene end by 2 bases; junction bases not matched to a gene: 9. CDR3 DNA: TGTGCCAGCAGTTTGGGGACAGGTGGTTTGGGCAATCAGCCCCAGCATTTT. It translates to CASSLGTGGLGNQPQHF.

The rearrangement links TRBV7-2 to TRBJ2-1; TRBD1 agrees at 9 bases. In germline, CDR1 is SGHTA, CDR2 FQGNSA. CDR3 length: 15 amino acids. V lost 4 bases, J lost 6 bases, and 7 bases stayed unmatched. CDR3 DNA: TGTGCCAGCAGCTCCCCGGGGACAGGGTCCAATGAGCAGTTCTTC. Its translation: CASSSPGTGSNEQFF.

The V gene is TRBV20-1, the J gene TRBJ2-7, with D perhaps TRBD1 (7 bases). This CDR3 is built from 13 residues. Trimming stripped 0 bases from V and 5 bases from J, with 11 bases between. CDR1 and CDR2 from the germline V gene are DFQATT and SNEGSKA (reference sequence). The CDR3 sequence: CSARDRGRHEQYF. The DNA for the CDR3 is TGCAGTGCTAGAGACAGGGGGAGGCACGAGCAGTACTTC.

The chain recombines TRBV7-2 with TRBJ2-5; TRBD2 aligns across 11 bases. Looked up from germline, CDR1 is SGHTA and CDR2 is FQGNSA. Trimming at V came to 6 bases and at J to 0 bases, leaving 6 bases not matched to a gene. The CDR3 is made up of 16 amino acids. The CDR3 nucleotides are TGTGCCAGCAGGCGACTAGCGGGGAGTTACCAAGAGACCCAGTACTTC. Encoded protein: CASRRLAGSYQETQYF.

The gene calls are TRBV3-1 and TRBJ1-1; D is unresolved. This CDR3 spans 12 amino acids. V lost 1 base and J 5 bases, leaving 5 bases between the germline ends. Per the germline V gene, CDR1 is LGHDT and CDR2 is YNNKEL (reference sequence). The CDR3 reads CASSQVSTEAFF. As DNA, the CDR3 is TGTGCCAGCAGCCAAGTCTCAACTGAAGCTTTCTTT. The whole variable domain, remainder taken from reference TRBV3-1 and TRBJ1-1, is DTAVSQTPKYLVTQMGNDKSIKCEQNLGHDTMYWYKQDSKKFLKIMFSYNNKELIINETVPNRFSPKSPDKAHLNLHINSLELGDSAVYFCASSQVSTEAFFGQGTRLTVV.

The rearrangement links TRBV12-3 or TRBV12-4 to TRBJ2-4; 12 bases line up with TRBD2. The CDR3 covers 23 residues. The junction had 22 bases not matched to a gene; V was cut back by 1 base and J by 3 bases. The CDR3 bases are TGTGCCAGCAGTTTAGGCCCATCCCCCACCAACCAACTAGCGGGAGGTGGCAAAAACATTCAGTACTTC. This gives the protein CASSLGPSPTNQLAGGGKNIQYF.

This chain connects TRBV29-1 to TRBJ1-2, with 9 bases identical to TRBD1. Per the germline V gene, CDR1 is SQVTM and CDR2 is ANQGSEA. With 7 bases clipped from V and 8 bases from J, the junction kept 5 bases outside the gene matches. The CDR3 totals 11 residues. The CDR3 DNA follows: TGCAGCGCTGGGACAGGGTTCGGCTACACCTTC. It translates to CSAGTGFGYTF.

The chain uses TRBV7-6 and TRBJ1-1, with unresolved D. The V end lost 5 bases, the J end lost 4 bases, and 17 bases lay between the germline ends. The germline V gene has CDR1 SGHVS and CDR2 FNYEAQ. The length of the CDR3 is 15 residues. DNA of the CDR3: TGTGCCAGCAGCCCCGACCCCCGAGGACGCACTGAAGCTTTCTTT. This encodes CASSPDPRGRTEAFF.

The rearrangement uses TRBV5-6 and TRBJ2-7, with 11 nucleotides matching TRBD1. The CDR3 totals 15 residues. The germline gives CDR1 SGHDT, CDR2 YYEEEE. V shed 2 bases, J shed 4 bases, and the junction held 5 bases outside the gene matches. CDR3 loop: CASSFSGTGGYEQYF. CDR3 DNA: TGTGCCAGCAGCTTCTCCGGGACAGGGGGGTACGAGCAGTACTTC.

The chain combines TRBV7-9 with TRBJ1-2; the D gene is possibly TRBD1 (6 bases). The CDR3 sequence is 14 residues long. V was pared by 5 bases and J by 6 bases, with 16 bases between. Germline lookup yields CDR1 SEHNR and CDR2 FQNEAQ (reference sequence). The CDR3 spells CASSEAGRGDGYTF. The CDR3 nucleotides read TGTGCCAGCAGCGAAGCGGGCAGGGGAGATGGCTACACCTTC. The full variable domain, completed using reference TRBV7-9 and TRBJ1-2, is DTGVSQNPRHKITKRGQNVTFRCDPISEHNRLYWYRQTLGQGPEFLTYFQNEAQLEKSRLLSDRFSAERPKGSFSTLEIQRTEQGDSAMYLCASSEAGRGDGYTFGSGTRLTVV.

This clonotype was observed a single time. J is TRBJ2-7 and V is TRBV3-1, with D tentatively TRBD2 (7 bases). This CDR3 is 14 amino acids long. The V gene's germline CDR1 is LGHDT and CDR2 YNNKEL (reference sequence). V lost 3 bases to trimming and J lost 1 base, with 10 bases between them. This CDR3 is CASSQGGPSYEQYF. As DNA, the CDR3 is TGTGCCAGCAGCCAGGGGGGGCCTTCCTACGAGCAGTACTTC.

This rearrangement joins TRBV4-3 to TRBJ2-5; D is perhaps TRBD1 (6 bases). CDR3 length: 15 amino acids. Deletions cut 0 bases from V and 1 base from J, with 9 bases between. Germline lookup yields CDR1 LGHNA and CDR2 YSLEER. The CDR3 DNA reads TGCGCCAGCAGCCAAGATCAGGGGCCCCAAGAGACCCAGTACTTC. Translation: CASSQDQGPQETQYF.

The chain has TRBV28 and TRBJ1-2; a possible D gene is TRBD1 (6 bases). Germline V gene lookup returns CDR1 MDHEN and CDR2 SYDVKM. The V gene lost 2 bases and the J gene lost 5 bases, with 15 bases spanning the gap. The CDR3 length is 15 residues. CDR3 DNA: TGTGCCAGCAGTTTAGCCGGGACAAGGCAATATGGCTACACCTTC. Amino acids: CASSLAGTRQYGYTF.

This clonotype occurred once. The chain joins TRBV3-1 to TRBJ2-2; 11 nucleotides align to TRBD1. With V trimmed by 1 base and J by 5 bases, 3 bases remained unmatched. From germline, CDR1 is LGHDT and CDR2 YNNKEL (reference sequence). The CDR3 is 16 amino acids. CDR3 in amino acids: CASSQGDRGWTGELFF. For the CDR3, the DNA is TGTGCCAGCAGCCAAGGGGACAGGGGGTGGACCGGGGAGCTGTTTTTT.

The chain combines TRBV29-1 with TRBJ2-7; D is unclear. Germline V gives CDR1 SQVTM, CDR2 ANQGSEA. V was clipped by 1 base and J by 6 bases, with 13 bases between them. CDR3 length: 13 amino acids. The DNA of the CDR3 is TGCAGCGTTGAAGGGGCAGGTTGGGGCGAGCAGTACTTC. It translates to CSVEGAGWGEQYF.

The V and J genes are TRBV11-2 and TRBJ2-5, with 7 bases aligning to TRBD2. V shed 0 bases and J 5 bases; nucleotides not matched to a gene: 6. Germline V CDR1 and CDR2: SGHAT, FQNNGV. This CDR3 is 15 amino acids long. The CDR3 coding sequence is TGTGCCAGCAGCTTAGACGGGGGGTCTGGCGAGACCCAGTACTTC. Translated: CASSLDGGSGETQYF. Full variable domain (rest looked up from reference TRBV11-2 and TRBJ2-5): EAGVAQSPRYKIIEKRQSVAFWCNPISGHATLYWYQQILGQGPKLLIQFQNNGVVDDSQLPKDRFSAERLKGVDSTLKIQPAKLEDSAVYLCASSLDGGSGETQYFGPGTRLLVL.

This chain connects TRBV19 to TRBJ2-6; possible D gene TRBD2, 6 bases. This CDR3 is built from 16 residues. Per germline, CDR1 LNHDA and CDR2 SQIVND (reference sequence). Trimming stripped 5 bases from V and 1 base from J, with 12 bases between. Here the CDR3 reads CASSPQGGSGANVLTF. The CDR3 DNA reads TGTGCCAGTAGTCCCCAGGGAGGTTCTGGGGCCAACGTCCTGACTTTC.

The chain joins TRBV7-3 to TRBJ2-3; D remains unclear. Germline CDR1 SGHTA, CDR2 FQGTGA. V gave up 2 bases and J gave up 0 bases, with 9 bases separating them. CDR3 length: 15 residues. In DNA, the CDR3 is TGTGCCAGCAGCTTAGGCGGTCCTAGCACAGATACGCAGTATTTT. Its translation: CASSLGGPSTDTQYF.

The chain has TRBV28 and TRBJ2-3; D is ambiguous. V shed 4 bases and J shed 4 bases, with 12 bases lying between them. Germline lookup yields CDR1 MDHEN and CDR2 SYDVKM. This CDR3 has 14 residues. CDR3 loop: CASSSRPGSDTQYF. CDR3 nucleotide sequence: TGTGCCAGCAGTTCCAGACCCGGATCAGATACGCAGTATTTT. Full variable domain (rest looked up from reference TRBV28 and TRBJ2-3): DVKVTQSSRYLVKRTGEKVFLECVQDMDHENMFWYRQDPGLGLRLIYFSYDVKMKEKGDIPEGYSVSREKKERFSLILESASTNQTSMYLCASSSRPGSDTQYFGPGTRLTVL.

The chain carries TRBV5-4 and TRBJ1-3; D is unresolved. Trimming removed 5 bases from V and 6 bases from J, with 9 bases in between. CDR1 and CDR2 from the germline V gene are SGHNT and YYREEE (reference sequence). The CDR3 contains 12 residues. CDR3: CASSSRLNTIYF. The CDR3 DNA is TGTGCCAGCAGTTCTAGGTTAAACACCATATATTTT.

The chain carries TRBV3-1 and TRBJ2-2; D unresolved. V was pared by 7 bases and J by 1 base, with 10 bases between. The CDR3 has 14 amino acids. Germline V gives CDR1 LGHDT, CDR2 YNNKEL (reference sequence). The CDR3 is CASTRGVNTGELFF. The CDR3 DNA is TGTGCCAGCACTCGAGGAGTGAACACCGGGGAGCTGTTTTTT.

This clonotype was seen once. The chain combines TRBV28 with TRBJ1-1, with D uncertain. The CDR3 extends over 13 amino acids. With 4 bases removed from V and 1 base from J, the gap between germline ends came to 7 bases. Germline assignment: CDR1 MDHEN and CDR2 SYDVKM. CDR3: CASSSPPNTEAFF. DNA of the CDR3: TGTGCCAGCAGTTCCCCCCCGAACACTGAAGCTTTCTTT.

The V gene is TRBV2, the J gene TRBJ1-5; 9 bases agree with TRBD1. The CDR3 contains 14 residues. The V and J ends lost 8 bases and 7 bases, in that order; junction bases with no gene match: 9. Germline assignment: CDR1 SNHLY and CDR2 FYNNEI. The CDR3 is CASALQGARQPQHF. The DNA of the CDR3 is TGTGCCAGCGCCCTACAGGGGGCGAGACAGCCCCAGCATTTT. Drawing the rest from reference TRBV2 and TRBJ1-5, the complete variable domain is EPEVTQTPSHQVTQMGQEVILRCVPISNHLYFYWYRQILGQKVEFLVSFYNNEISEKSEIFDDQFSVERPDGSNFTLKIRSTKLEDSAMYFCASALQGARQPQHFGDGTRLSIL.

This clonotype was observed a single time. This chain joins TRBV5-1 and TRBJ1-6, with TRBD1 matching over 7 bases. Germline lookup yields CDR1 SGHRS and CDR2 YFSETQ. CDR3 length: 15 amino acids. V lost 0 bases and J lost 6; bases outside the gene matches: 3. Here the CDR3 reads CASSLVNRGNSPLHF. The CDR3 DNA reads as TGCGCCAGCAGCTTGGTAAACAGGGGTAATTCACCCCTCCACTTT. Using reference TRBV5-1 and TRBJ1-6 for the parts outside the CDR3, the full variable domain is KAGVTQTPRYLIKTRGQQVTLSCSPISGHRSVSWYQQTPGQGLQFLFEYFSETQRNKGNFPGRFSGRQFSNSRSEMNVSTLELGDSALYLCASSLVNRGNSPLHFGNGTRLTVT.

The rearrangement uses TRBV3-1 and TRBJ2-7; D unclear. Between the trimmed V and J ends, which lost 0 bases and 4 bases, there was a span of 4 bases. Germline V CDR1 and CDR2: LGHDT, YNNKEL (reference sequence). The length of the CDR3 is 12 residues. For the CDR3, the DNA is TGTGCCAGCAGCCAAGATGTGTACGAGCAGTACTTC. This gives the protein CASSQDVYEQYF.

J is TRBJ1-6 and V is TRBV30, with TRBD1 as a possible D gene (6 bases). Germline V gene data show CDR1 as GTSNPN and CDR2 as SVGIG (reference sequence). V was pared by 4 bases and J by 7 bases, with 11 bases between. This CDR3 has 13 amino acids. The CDR3 nucleotides are TGTGCCTGGAATGGGGGCGCGAATTCACCCCTCCACTTT. Translating it yields CAWNGGANSPLHF.

V and J are TRBV27 and TRBJ1-2, with 9 bases fitting TRBD1. V lost 5 bases and J lost 4; bases outside the gene matches: 5. The CDR3 consists of 14 residues. CDR1 MNHEY and CDR2 SMNVEV come from the germline V gene (reference sequence). The DNA of the CDR3 is TGTGCCAGCAGTCGGGGACAGGGCCCCTATGGCTACACCTTC. It translates to CASSRGQGPYGYTF.

V and J are TRBV4-3 and TRBJ1-5; no clear D. The CDR3 totals 16 residues. The V gene's germline CDR1 is LGHNA and CDR2 YSLEER. V lost 0 bases, J lost 2 bases, and 11 bases lay in between. In nucleotides, the CDR3 is TGCGCCAGCAGCCAAGAATCGGGTGCCGGCAATCAGCCCCAGCATTTT. This translates into CASSQESGAGNQPQHF.

The rearrangement joins TRBV20-1 to TRBJ2-7, with D possibly matching TRBD2 (5 bases). The V end lost 6 bases, the J end lost 2 bases, and 14 bases lay between the germline ends. Germline-derived CDR1 and CDR2 are DFQATT and SNEGSKA (reference sequence). The CDR3 sequence is 13 residues long. CDR3 bases: TGCAGTGCCATATCCGGCGGGCCCTACGAGCAGTACTTC. The encoded protein is CSAISGGPYEQYF.

The chain recombines TRBV27 with TRBJ1-2, with D perhaps matching TRBD1 (6 bases). CDR3 length: 12 amino acids. V was shortened by 7 bases and J by 5 bases, with 11 bases between the two germline ends. CDR1 MNHEY and CDR2 SMNVEV come from the germline V gene (reference sequence). CDR3 protein: CASKRGGYGYTF. The CDR3 nucleotides read TGTGCCAGCAAGAGAGGGGGGTATGGCTACACCTTC.